The clone carrying this T cell receptor (beta chain) was detected many times. Its antigen is unidentified. Making the TCR beta libraries involved quantitative 5'-RACE with molecular barcodes. One entry per CDR3 protein results from TCRdb running MiXCR on the 5' RACE reads. This sample has around 150,000 distinct CDR3 sequences, with roughly 18% found just once. Germline CDR1 is DFQATT and CDR2 is SNEGSKA (reference sequence). The CDR3 consists of 14 residues. J was trimmed by 5 bases and V by 3 bases; bases with no gene match: 7. The data originate from a study of CD8 T cells in ankylosing spondylitis. Broader study findings: Matched synovial fluid from ankylosing spondylitis patients was reported to be enriched for disease-linked clones. Previously reported in reactive arthritis synovial fluid and blood were some of the motif variants. Disease-associated clones were CD8+ and fairly uncommon in peripheral blood.

This clonotype was obtained from a male donor with ankylosing spondylitis or in good health (not recorded which). Sequencing was performed on blood, either unsorted or a sorted T cell fraction (not recorded which). The chain combines TRBV20-1 with TRBJ2-7; 10 nucleotides align to TRBD2. The CDR3: CSARRTSGLDEQYF. CDR3 nucleotides: TGCAGTGCTAGGCGGACTAGCGGCCTCGACGAGCAGTACTTC.